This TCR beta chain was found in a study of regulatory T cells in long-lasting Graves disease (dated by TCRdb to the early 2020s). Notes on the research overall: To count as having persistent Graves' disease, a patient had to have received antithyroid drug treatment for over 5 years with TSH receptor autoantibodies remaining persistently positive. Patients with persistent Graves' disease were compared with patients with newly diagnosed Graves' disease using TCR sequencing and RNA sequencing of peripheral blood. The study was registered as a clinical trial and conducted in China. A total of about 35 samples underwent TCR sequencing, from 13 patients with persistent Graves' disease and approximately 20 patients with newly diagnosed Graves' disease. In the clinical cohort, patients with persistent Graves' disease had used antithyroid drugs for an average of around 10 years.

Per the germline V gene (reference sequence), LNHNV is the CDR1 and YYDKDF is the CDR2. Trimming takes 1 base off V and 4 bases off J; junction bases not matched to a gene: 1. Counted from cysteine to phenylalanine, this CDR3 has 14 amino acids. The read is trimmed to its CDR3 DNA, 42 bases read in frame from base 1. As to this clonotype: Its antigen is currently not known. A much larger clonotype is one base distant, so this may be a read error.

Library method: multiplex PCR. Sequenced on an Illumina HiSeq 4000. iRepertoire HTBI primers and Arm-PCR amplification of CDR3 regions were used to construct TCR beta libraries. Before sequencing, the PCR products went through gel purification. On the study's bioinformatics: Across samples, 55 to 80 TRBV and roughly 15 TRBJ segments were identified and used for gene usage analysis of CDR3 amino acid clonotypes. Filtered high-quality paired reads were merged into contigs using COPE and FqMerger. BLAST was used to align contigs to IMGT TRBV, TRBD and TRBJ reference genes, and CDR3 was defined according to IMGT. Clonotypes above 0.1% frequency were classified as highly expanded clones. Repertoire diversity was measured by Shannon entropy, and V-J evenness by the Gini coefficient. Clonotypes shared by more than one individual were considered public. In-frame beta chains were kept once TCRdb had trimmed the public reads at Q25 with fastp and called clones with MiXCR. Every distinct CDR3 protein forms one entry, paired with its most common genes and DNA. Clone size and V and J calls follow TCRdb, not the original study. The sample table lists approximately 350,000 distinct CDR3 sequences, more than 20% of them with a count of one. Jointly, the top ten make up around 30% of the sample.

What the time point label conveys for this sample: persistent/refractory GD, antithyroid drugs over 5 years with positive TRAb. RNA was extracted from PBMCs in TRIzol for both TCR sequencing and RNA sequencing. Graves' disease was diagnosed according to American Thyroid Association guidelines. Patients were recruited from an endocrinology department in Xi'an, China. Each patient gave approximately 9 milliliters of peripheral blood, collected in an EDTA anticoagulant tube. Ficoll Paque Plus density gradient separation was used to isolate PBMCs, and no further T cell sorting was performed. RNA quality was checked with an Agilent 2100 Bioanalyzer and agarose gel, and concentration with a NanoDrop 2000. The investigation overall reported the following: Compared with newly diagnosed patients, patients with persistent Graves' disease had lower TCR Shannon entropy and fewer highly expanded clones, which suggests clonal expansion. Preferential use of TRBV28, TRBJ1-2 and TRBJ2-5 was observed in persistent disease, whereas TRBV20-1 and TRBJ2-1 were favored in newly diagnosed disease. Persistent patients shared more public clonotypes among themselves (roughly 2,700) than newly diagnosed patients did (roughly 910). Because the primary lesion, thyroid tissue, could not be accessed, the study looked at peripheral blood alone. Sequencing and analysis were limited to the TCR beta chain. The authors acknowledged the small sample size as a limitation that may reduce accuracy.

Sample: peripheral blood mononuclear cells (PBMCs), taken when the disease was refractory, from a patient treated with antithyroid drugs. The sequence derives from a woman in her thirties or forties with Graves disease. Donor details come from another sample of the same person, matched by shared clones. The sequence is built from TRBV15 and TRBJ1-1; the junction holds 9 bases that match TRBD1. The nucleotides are TGTGCCACCAGCAGAGGACAGGGGGGCACTGAAGCTTTCTTT. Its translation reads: CATSRGQGGTEAFF.